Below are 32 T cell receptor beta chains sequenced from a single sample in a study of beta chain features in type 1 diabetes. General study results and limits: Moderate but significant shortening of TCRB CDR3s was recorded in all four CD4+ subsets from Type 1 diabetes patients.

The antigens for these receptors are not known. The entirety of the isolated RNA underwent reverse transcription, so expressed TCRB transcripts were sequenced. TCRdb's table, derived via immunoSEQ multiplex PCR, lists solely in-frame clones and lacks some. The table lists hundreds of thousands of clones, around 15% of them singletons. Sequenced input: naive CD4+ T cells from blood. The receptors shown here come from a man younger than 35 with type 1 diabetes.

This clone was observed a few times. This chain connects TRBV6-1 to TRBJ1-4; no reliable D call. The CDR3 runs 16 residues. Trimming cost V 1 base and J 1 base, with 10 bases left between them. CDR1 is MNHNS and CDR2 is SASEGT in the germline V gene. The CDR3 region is CASSEDRPLTNEKLFF. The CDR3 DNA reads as TGTGCCAGCAGTGAAGACAGACCTCTAACTAATGAAAAACTGTTTTTT.

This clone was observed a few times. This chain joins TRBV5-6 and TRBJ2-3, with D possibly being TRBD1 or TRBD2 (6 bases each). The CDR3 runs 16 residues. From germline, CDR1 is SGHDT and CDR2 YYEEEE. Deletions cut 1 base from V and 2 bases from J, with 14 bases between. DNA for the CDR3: TGTGCCAGCAGCTTGTTGACGGGGGCCAACACAGATACGCAGTATTTT. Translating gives CASSLLTGANTDTQYF.

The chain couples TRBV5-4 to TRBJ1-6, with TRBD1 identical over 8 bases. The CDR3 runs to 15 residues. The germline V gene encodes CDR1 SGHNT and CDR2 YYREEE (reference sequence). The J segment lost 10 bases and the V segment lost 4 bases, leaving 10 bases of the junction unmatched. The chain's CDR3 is CASSGPGQEGSPLHF. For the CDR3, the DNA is TGTGCCAGCAGCGGCCCGGGACAGGAGGGCTCACCCCTCCACTTT. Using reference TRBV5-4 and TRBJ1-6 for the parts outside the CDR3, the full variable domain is ETGVTQSPTHLIKTRGQQVTLRCSSQSGHNTVSWYQQALGQGPQFIFQYYREEENGRGNFPPRFSGLQFPNYSSELNVNALELDDSALYLCASSGPGQEGSPLHFGNGTRLTVT.

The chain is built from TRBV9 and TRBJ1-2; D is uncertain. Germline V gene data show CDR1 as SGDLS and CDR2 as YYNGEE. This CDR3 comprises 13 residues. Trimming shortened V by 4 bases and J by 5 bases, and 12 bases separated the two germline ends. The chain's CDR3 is CASSSFSRYGYTF. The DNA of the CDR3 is TGTGCCAGCAGCAGCTTTTCCCGTTATGGCTACACCTTC.

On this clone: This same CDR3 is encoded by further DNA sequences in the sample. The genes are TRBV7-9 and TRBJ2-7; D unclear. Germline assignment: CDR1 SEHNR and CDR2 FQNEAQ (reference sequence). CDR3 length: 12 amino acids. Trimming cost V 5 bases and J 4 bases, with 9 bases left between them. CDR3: CASSPLGYEQYF. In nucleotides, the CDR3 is TGTGCCAGCAGCCCCTTGGGGTACGAGCAGTACTTC.

CDR3 sequence reads: CASSTRQGYSKAQPQHF. CDR3 nucleotide sequence: TGTGCCAGCAGCACCCGACAGGGTTATAGCAAGGCTCAGCCCCAGCATTTT. This chain uses TRBV7-9 with TRBJ1-5; TRBD1 matches at 7 bases. V lost 5 bases, J lost 6 bases, and 16 bases stayed unmatched. Germline values: CDR1 SEHNR, CDR2 FQNEAQ (reference sequence). The CDR3 totals 17 residues.

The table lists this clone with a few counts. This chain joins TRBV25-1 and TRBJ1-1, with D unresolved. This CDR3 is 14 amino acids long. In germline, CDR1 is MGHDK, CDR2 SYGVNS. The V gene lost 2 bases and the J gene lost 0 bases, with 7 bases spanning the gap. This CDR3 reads CASSEGNLNTEAFF. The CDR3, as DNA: TGTGCCAGCAGTGAAGGGAATTTGAACACTGAAGCTTTCTTT. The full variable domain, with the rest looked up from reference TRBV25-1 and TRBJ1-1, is EADIYQTPRYLVIGTGKKITLECSQTMGHDKMYWYQQDPGMELHLIHYSYGVNSTEKGDLSSESTVSRIRTEHFPLTLESARPSHTSQYLCASSEGNLNTEAFFGQGTRLTVV.

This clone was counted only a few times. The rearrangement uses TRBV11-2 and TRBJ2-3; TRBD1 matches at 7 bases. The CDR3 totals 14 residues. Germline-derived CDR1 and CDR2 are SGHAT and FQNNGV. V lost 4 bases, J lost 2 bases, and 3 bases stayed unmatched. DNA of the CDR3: TGTGCCAGCAGCTCTGACAGGGTCACAGATACGCAGTATTTT. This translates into CASSSDRVTDTQYF.

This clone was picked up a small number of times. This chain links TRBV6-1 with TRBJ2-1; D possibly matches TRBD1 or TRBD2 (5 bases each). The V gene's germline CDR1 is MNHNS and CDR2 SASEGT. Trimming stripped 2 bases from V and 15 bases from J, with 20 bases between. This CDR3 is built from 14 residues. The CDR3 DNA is TGTGCCAGCAGTGAAATTCTGGGACCTACAATACGGTTCTTC. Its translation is CASSEILGPTIRFF.

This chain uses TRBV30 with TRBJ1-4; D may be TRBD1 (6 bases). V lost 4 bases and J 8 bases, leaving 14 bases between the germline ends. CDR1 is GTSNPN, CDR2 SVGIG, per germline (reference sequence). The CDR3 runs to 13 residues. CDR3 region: CAWTRRGLEKLFF. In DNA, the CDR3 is TGTGCCTGGACCCGCAGGGGCTTGGAAAAACTGTTTTTT.

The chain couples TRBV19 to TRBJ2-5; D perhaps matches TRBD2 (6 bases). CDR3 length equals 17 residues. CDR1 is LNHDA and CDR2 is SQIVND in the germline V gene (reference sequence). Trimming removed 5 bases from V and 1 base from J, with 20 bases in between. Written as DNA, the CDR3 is TGTGCCAGTAGTGCCAGCAGATTCCCGGGAGTCCAAGAGACCCAGTACTTC. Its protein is CASSASRFPGVQETQYF.

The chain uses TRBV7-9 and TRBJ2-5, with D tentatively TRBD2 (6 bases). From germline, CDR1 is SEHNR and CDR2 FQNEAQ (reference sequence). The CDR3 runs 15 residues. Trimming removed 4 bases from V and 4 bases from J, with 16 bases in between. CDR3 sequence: CASSSLASGGETQYF. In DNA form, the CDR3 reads TGTGCCAGCAGCTCGTTAGCTTCCGGGGGAGAGACCCAGTACTTC.

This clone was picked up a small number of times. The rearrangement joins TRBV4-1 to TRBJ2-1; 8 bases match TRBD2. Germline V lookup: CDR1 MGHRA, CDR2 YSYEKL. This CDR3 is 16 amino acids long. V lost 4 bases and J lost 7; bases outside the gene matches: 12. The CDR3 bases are TGCGCCAGCAGCCTACCTGGGGCTAGCGGGTCGAATGAGCAGTTCTTC. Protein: CASSLPGASGSNEQFF.

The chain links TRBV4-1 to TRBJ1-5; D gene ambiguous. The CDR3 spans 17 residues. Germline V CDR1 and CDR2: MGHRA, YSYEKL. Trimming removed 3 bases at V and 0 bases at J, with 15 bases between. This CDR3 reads CASSQGGVSYSNQPQHF. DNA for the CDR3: TGCGCCAGCAGCCAGGGTGGGGTGAGCTATAGCAATCAGCCCCAGCATTTT.

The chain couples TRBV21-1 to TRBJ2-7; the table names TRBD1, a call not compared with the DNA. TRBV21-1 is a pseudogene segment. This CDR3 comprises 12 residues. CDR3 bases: TGTGGGGTGGGCGGCAGGGCGCACGAGCAGTACTTC. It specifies CGVGGRAHEQYF.

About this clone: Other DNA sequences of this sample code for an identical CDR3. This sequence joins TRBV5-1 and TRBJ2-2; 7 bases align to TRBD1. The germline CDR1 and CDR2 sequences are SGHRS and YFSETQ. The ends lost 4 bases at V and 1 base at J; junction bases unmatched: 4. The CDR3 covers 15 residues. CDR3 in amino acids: CASSPGTENTGELFF. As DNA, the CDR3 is TGCGCCAGCAGCCCCGGGACAGAGAACACCGGGGAGCTGTTTTTT.

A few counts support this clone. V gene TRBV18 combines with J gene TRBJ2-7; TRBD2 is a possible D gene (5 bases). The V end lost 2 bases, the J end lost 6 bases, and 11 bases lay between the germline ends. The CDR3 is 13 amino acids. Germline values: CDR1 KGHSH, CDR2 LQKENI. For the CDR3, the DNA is TGTGCCAGCTCACCAGGGGAGAGGGCCGAGCAGTACTTC. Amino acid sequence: CASSPGERAEQYF.

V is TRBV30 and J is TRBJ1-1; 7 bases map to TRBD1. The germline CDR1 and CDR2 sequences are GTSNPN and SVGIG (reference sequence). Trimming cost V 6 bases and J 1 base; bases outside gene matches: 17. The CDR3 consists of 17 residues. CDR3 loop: CACARDRALAWNTEAFF. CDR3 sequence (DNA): TGTGCCTGCGCCCGGGACAGAGCATTAGCATGGAACACTGAAGCTTTCTTT.

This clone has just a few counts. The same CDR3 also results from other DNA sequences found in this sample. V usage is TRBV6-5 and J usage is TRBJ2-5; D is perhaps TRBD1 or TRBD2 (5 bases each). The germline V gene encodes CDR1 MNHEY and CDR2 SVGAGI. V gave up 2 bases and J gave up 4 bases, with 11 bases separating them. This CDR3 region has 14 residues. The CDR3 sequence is CASSYGGAGETQYF. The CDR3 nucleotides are TGTGCCAGCAGTTACGGGGGTGCGGGAGAGACCCAGTACTTC.

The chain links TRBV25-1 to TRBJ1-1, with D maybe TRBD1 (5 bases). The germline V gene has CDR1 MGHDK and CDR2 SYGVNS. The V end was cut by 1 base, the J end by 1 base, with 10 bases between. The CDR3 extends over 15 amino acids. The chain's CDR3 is CASSELDIANTEAFF. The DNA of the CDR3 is TGTGCCAGCAGTGAATTGGACATCGCGAACACTGAAGCTTTCTTT.

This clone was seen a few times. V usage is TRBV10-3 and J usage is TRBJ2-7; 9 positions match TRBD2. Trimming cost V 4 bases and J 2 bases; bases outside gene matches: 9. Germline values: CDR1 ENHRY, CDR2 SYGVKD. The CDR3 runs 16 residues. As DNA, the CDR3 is TGTGCCATCAGTGGTGCAGCGGGGGGCTCGCCCTACGAGCAGTACTTC. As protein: CAISGAAGGSPYEQYF.

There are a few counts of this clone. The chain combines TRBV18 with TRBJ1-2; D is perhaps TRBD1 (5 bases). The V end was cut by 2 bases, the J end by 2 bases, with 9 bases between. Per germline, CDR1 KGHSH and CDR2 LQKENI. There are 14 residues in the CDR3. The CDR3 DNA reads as TGTGCCAGCTCACCATCTGCAGGGAACTATGGCTACACCTTC. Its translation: CASSPSAGNYGYTF.

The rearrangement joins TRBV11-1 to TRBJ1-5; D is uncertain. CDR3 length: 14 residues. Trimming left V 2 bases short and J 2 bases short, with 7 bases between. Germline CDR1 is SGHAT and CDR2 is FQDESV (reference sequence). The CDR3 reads CASSLNGGNQPQHF. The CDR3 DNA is TGTGCCAGCAGCTTAAACGGGGGCAATCAGCCCCAGCATTTT.

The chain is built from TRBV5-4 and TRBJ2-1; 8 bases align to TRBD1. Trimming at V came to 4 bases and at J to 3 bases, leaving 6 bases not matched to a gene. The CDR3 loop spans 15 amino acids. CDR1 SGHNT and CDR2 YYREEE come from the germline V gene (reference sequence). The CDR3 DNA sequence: TGTGCCAGCAGCCCCGGACAGGGTAACTACAATGAGCAGTTCTTC. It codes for CASSPGQGNYNEQFF.

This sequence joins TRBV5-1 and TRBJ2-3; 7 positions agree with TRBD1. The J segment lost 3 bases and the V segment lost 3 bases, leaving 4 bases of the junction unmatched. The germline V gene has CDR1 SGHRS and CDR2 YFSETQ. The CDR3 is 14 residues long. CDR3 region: CASSSDRATDTQYF. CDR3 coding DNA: TGCGCCAGCAGCTCTGACAGGGCGACAGATACGCAGTATTTT.

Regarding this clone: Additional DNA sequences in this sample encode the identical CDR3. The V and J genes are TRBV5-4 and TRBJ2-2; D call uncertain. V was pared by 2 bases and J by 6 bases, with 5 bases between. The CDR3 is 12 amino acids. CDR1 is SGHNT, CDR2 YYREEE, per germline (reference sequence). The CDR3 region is CASSFPPGELFF. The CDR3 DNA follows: TGTGCCAGCAGCTTTCCCCCCGGGGAGCTGTTTTTT.

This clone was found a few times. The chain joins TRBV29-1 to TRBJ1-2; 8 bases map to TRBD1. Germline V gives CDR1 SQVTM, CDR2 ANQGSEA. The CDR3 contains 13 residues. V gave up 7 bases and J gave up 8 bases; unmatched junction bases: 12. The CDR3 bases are TGCAGCGCTACGACAGGGGAAGGGCGCGGCTACACCTTC. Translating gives CSATTGEGRGYTF.

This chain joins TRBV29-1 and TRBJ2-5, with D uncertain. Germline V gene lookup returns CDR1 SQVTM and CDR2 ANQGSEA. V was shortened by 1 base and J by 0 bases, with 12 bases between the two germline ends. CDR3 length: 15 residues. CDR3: CSVEAAGWYQETQYF. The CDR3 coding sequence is TGCAGCGTTGAAGCGGCCGGTTGGTACCAAGAGACCCAGTACTTC. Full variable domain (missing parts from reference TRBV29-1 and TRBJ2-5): SAVISQKPSRDICQRGTSLTIQCQVDSQVTMMFWYRQQPGQSLTLIATANQGSEATYESGFVIDKFPISRPNLTFSTLTVSNMSPEDSSIYLCSVEAAGWYQETQYFGPGTRLLVL.

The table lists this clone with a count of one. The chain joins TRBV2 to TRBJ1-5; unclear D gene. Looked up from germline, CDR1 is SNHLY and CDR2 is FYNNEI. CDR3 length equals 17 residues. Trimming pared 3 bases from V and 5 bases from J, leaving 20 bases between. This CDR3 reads CASSDLGDIPGHQPQHF. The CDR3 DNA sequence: TGTGCCAGCAGTGACCTCGGCGACATCCCGGGTCATCAGCCCCAGCATTTT.

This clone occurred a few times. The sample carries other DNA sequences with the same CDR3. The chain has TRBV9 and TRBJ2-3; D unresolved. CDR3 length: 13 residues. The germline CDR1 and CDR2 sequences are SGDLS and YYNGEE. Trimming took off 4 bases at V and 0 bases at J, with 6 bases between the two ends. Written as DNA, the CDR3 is TGTGCCAGCAGCTCCACCAGCACAGATACGCAGTATTTT. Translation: CASSSTSTDTQYF.

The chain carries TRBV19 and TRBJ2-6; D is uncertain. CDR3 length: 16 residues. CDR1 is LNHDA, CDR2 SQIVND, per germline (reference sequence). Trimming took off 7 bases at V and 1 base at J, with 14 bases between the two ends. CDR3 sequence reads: CASNIALVSGANVLTF. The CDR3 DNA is TGTGCCAGTAACATTGCCTTAGTATCTGGGGCCAACGTCCTGACTTTC.

This CDR3 is CAISEAEAFHQPQHF. DNA of the CDR3: TGTGCCATCAGTGAAGCGGAGGCCTTTCATCAGCCCCAGCATTTT. The chain employs TRBV10-3 and TRBJ1-5, with D unresolved. This CDR3 is built from 15 residues. Germline V gives CDR1 ENHRY, CDR2 SYGVKD. Trimming left V 3 bases short and J 5 bases short, with 14 bases between.